The rows below give T cell receptor beta chains drawn from one sample of a study of shared clonotypes between healthy human individuals. Here immunoSEQ multiplex PCR was the method, and the copy in TCRdb shows in-frame clones only, minus some. The sample lists fewer than 2.5 million clones; over 85% were seen once. What was sequenced was naive CD4+ T cells from PBMCs. The receptors were sampled from a man between 18 and 35 years old in good health. Some clones in this sample may be carry-over from other donors' samples. The CDR3 runs from the conserved cysteine through the conserved F or W. The D gene is left open where the match is weak. Clone size, where shown, is once, few, many, or a class for clones that have expanded.

D gene | J gene | clone size | V gene | CDR3 DNA | CDR3 protein
TRBD2 | TRBJ2-5 | . | TRBV28 | TGTGCCACTTCCGCGCTAGCGGGAGAACAAGAGACCCAGTACTTC | CATSALAGEQETQYF
TRBD2 | TRBJ2-7 | . | TRBV7-9 | TGTGCCAGCAGTGCAACTAGCGGGAGGGCCATCTACGAGCAGTACTTC | CASSATSGRAIYEQYF
. | TRBJ2-3 | . | TRBV19 | TGTGCCAGTAGTGGAAGGTGGACCGGGGTCACAGATACGCAGTATTTT | CASSGRWTGVTDTQYF
. | TRBJ2-1 | . | TRBV5-1 | TGCGCCAGCAGCTTGGGCGAGGGCTTAGGGAATGAGCAGTTCTTC | CASSLGEGLGNEQFF
. | TRBJ2-3 | . | TRBV7-8 | TGTGCCAGCAGCTTAGGGAGGGTGACAGATACGCAGTATTTT | CASSLGRVTDTQYF
TRBD1 | TRBJ2-7 | once | TRBV5-1 | TGCGCCAGCAGCTTGGATCAGGGGGCTCGGGAGCAGTACTTC | CASSLDQGAREQYF
. | TRBJ2-7 | . | TRBV7-9 | TGTGCCAGCAGCTTAAAAGGGGGTCAATACGAGCAGTACTTC | CASSLKGGQYEQYF
TRBD1 | TRBJ1-1 | . | TRBV4-1 | TGCGCCAGCAGCCAAGACCCGACAGGGTTGGAAGCTTTCTTT | CASSQDPTGLEAFF
TRBD2 | TRBJ2-1 | . | TRBV10-3 | TGTGCCATCAGTACCCTAGCGGGAGCGAGCAATGAGCAGTTCTTC | CAISTLAGASNEQFF
. | TRBJ2-6 | . | TRBV5-1 | TGCGCCAGTACGATATCAGGAACCGCTGGGGCCAACGTCCTGACTTTC | CASTISGTAGANVLTF
TRBD1 | TRBJ1-2 | . | TRBV7-8 | TGTGCCAGCAGCTCAGGGGGCCTTGGCTACACCTTC | CASSSGGLGYTF
. | TRBJ2-4 | . | TRBV15 | TGTGCCACCAGCAGGGCCAAAAACATTCAGTACTTC | CATSRAKNIQYF
. | TRBJ1-5 | . | TRBV28 | TGTGCCAGCAGTTTAGGGTCGGCAGTCAAGATGCATTTT | CASSLGSAVKMHF
. | TRBJ2-1 | . | TRBV7-8 | TGTGCCAGCAGCTTAGTGGCTTTTGGGGGGACCTACAATGAGCAGTTCTTC | CASSLVAFGGTYNEQFF
. | TRBJ1-2 | once | TRBV6-1 | TGTGCCAGCAGTCCGACAGGTGACTATGGCTACACCTTC | CASSPTGDYGYTF
. | TRBJ2-1 | . | TRBV9 | TGTGCCAGCAGCGTAGTGTCCCATAGCAATGAGCAGTTCTTC | CASSVVSHSNEQFF
. | TRBJ2-3 | . | TRBV29-1 | TGCAGCGTTGCGATTCGGTCTAGCACAGATACGCAGTATTTT | CSVAIRSSTDTQYF
TRBD1 | TRBJ2-1 | . | TRBV28 | TGTGCCAGCAGTCAAACCACAGGGGCCCACAATGAGCAGTTCTTC | CASSQTTGAHNEQFF
. | TRBJ2-7 | . | TRBV5-6 | TGTGCCAGCAGCTTGGTCAGTACCTACGAGCAGTACTTC | CASSLVSTYEQYF
TRBD2 | TRBJ2-1 | . | TRBV7-3 | TGTGCCAGCAGCCCCCACCGGGCGGGTCTAGCGGGAAATGAGCAGTTCTTC | CASSPHRAGLAGNEQFF
. | TRBJ2-5 | . | TRBV7-9 | TGTGCCAGCAGCGAACAGCCAGAGACCCAGTACTTC | CASSEQPETQYF
TRBD2 | TRBJ2-1 | . | TRBV2 | TGTGCCAGCAGTGAAGCGGGGGCCGCTAGCGGGGGCCTCAGTGGGCAGTTCTTC | CASSEAGAASGGLSGQFF
TRBD2 | TRBJ2-1 | . | TRBV4-1 | TGCGCCAGCAGCCAAGGTGCCATAGCGGGGGGGACCTACAACAATGAGCAGTTCTTC | CASSQGAIAGGTYNNEQFF
. | TRBJ1-1 | . | TRBV6-5 | TGTGCCAGCAGTTCAAACACTGAAGCTTTCTTT | CASSSNTEAFF
. | TRBJ1-1 | . | TRBV28 | TGTGCCAGCAGGGGGGCAAGGGGGGCCACTGAAGCTTTCTTT | CASRGARGATEAFF
. | TRBJ1-2 | . | TRBV5-1 | TGCGCCAGCAGCTTGAGCCAGGAAGTCTATGGCTACACCTTC | CASSLSQEVYGYTF
. | TRBJ2-7 | . | TRBV5-1 | TGCGCCAGCAGCCCAGGACAGACCACCTCCTACGAGCAGTACTTC | CASSPGQTTSYEQYF
TRBD2 | TRBJ2-5 | . | TRBV5-1 | TGCGCCAGCAGCTTGGTTAGCGGGAGTTCTAAAGAGACCCAGTACTTC | CASSLVSGSSKETQYF
. | TRBJ1-1 | . | TRBV28 | TGTGCCAGCAGGGTTCCGGCAGGCAAGAACACTGAAGCTTTCTTT | CASRVPAGKNTEAFF
. | TRBJ1-5 | . | TRBV10-3 | TGTGCCATCAGTGAGTCCCAGGGGAGTCATCAGCCCCAGCATTTT | CAISESQGSHQPQHF
. | TRBJ1-3 | once | TRBV28 | TGTGCCAGCAGTTTATTTGCCCCAACAGGAAACACCATATATTTT | CASSLFAPTGNTIYF
. | TRBJ2-5 | . | TRBV18 | TGTGCCAGCTCACCTGGGCAGGGCTTCCAAGAGACCCAGTACTTC | CASSPGQGFQETQYF
TRBD2 | TRBJ2-1 | . | TRBV11-1 | TGTGCCAGCAGCACCTCGGGACTAGCGGAAGGTATTGAGCAGTTCTTC | CASSTSGLAEGIEQFF
TRBD1 | TRBJ1-1 | . | TRBV5-1 | TGCGCCAGCGGGACAGGGACGAACACTGAAGCTTTCTTT | CASGTGTNTEAFF
TRBD1 | TRBJ2-2 | . | TRBV7-2 | TGTGCCAGCCACCAGGGGGCCCGGGCCGGAACCGGGGAGCTGTTTTTT | CASHQGARAGTGELFF
. | TRBJ2-2 | . | TRBV11-3 | TGTGCCAGCAGCTTAGATCGTTACAGGGATAACACCGGGGAGCTGTTTTTT | CASSLDRYRDNTGELFF
. | TRBJ2-2 | . | TRBV21-1 | TGTGCCAGCGGCCTGGGAGCGGTCGCGAACACCGGGGAGCTGTTTTTT | CASGLGAVANTGELFF
TRBD2 | TRBJ2-2 | . | TRBV5-1 | TGCGCCAGCGCCCCCTGGGGTCTAGCGGGAATCACCGGGGAGCTGTTTTTT | CASAPWGLAGITGELFF
TRBD2 | TRBJ2-3 | once | TRBV15 | TGTGCCACCAGCATTACGGGAGGGCTTACAGATACGCAGTATTTT | CATSITGGLTDTQYF
. | TRBJ2-2 | . | TRBV28 | TGTGCCAGCAGTTTAGTTCAGGCGACCGGGGAGCTGTTTTTT | CASSLVQATGELFF
TRBD2 | TRBJ2-5 | . | TRBV28 | TGTGCCAGCAGTTTTGAGTCGCCGGGAGGGCCAGGTTTGGAGACCCAGTACTTC | CASSFESPGGPGLETQYF
TRBD1 | TRBJ2-2 | . | TRBV5-1 | TGCGCCAGCAGCTTGGTTGGGACAGGGGCCGCCGGGGAGCTGTTTTTT | CASSLVGTGAAGELFF
. | TRBJ2-2 | few | TRBV11-3 | TGTGCCAGCAGCTTAGGACCGAACACCGGGGAGCTGTTTTTT | CASSLGPNTGELFF
. | TRBJ2-6 | . | TRBV19 | TGTGCCAGTAGTATAAAGGGAAGTGGGGCCAACGTCCTGACTTTC | CASSIKGSGANVLTF
TRBD1 | TRBJ2-5 | . | TRBV27 | TGTGCCACCAAGACAGGGGGCTTGCCTGAGACCCAGTACTTC | CATKTGGLPETQYF
. | TRBJ2-5 | . | TRBV6-6 | TGTGCCAGCAGTTACAGGGGGCAAGAGACCCAGTACTTC | CASSYRGQETQYF
TRBD2 | TRBJ2-1 | . | TRBV7-3 | TGTGCCAGCAGCTTAACAGGGGCGGGAGGCAATGAGCAGTTCTTC | CASSLTGAGGNEQFF
. | TRBJ2-4 | . | TRBV5-5 | TGTGCCAGCAGTCTCCTGAACCAGCAGTTAGCCAAAAACATTCAGTACTTC | CASSLLNQQLAKNIQYF
. | TRBJ2-3 | . | TRBV2 | TGTGCCAGCATATCTAGCCCATCGGGCTCAGATACGCAGTATTTT | CASISSPSGSDTQYF
. | TRBJ2-5 | . | TRBV11-3 | TGTGCCAGCAGCTTAGGCTGGGGCCAAGAGACCCAGTACTTC | CASSLGWGQETQYF
. | TRBJ1-3 | . | TRBV6-6 | TGTGCCAGCAGTTACGGGGGCCGGAGCTCTGGAAACACCATATATTTT | CASSYGGRSSGNTIYF
TRBD2 | TRBJ2-3 | . | TRBV28 | TGTGCCAGCAGTTCTTCTAGCGGCCGCTCTAGCACAGATACGCAGTATTTT | CASSSSSGRSSTDTQYF
TRBD2 | TRBJ2-5 | . | TRBV9 | TGTGCCAGCAGCGTAGCTGGCGGGAGGGTGACAGAGACCCAGTACTTC | CASSVAGGRVTETQYF
TRBD1 | TRBJ1-3 | . | TRBV2 | TGTGCCAGCAGTTCGGGACAGGTCTCTGGAAACACCATATATTTT | CASSSGQVSGNTIYF